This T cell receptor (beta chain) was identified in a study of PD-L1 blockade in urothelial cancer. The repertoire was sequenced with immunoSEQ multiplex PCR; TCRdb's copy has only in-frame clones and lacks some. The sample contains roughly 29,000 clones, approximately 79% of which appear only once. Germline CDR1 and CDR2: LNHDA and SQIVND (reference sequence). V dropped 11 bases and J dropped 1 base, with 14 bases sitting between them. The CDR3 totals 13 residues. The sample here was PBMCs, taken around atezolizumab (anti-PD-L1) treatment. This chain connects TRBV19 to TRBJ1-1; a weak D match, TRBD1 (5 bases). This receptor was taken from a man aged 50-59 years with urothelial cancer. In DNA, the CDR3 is TGTGCCGGCAGTTTGACAGCGAACACTGAAGCTTTCTTT. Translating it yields CAGSLTANTEAFF. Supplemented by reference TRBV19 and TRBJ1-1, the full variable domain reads DGGITQSPKYLFRKEGQNVTLSCEQNLNHDAMYWYRQDPGQGLRLIYYSQIVNDFQKGDIAEGYSVSREKKESFPLTVTSAQKNPTAFYLCAGSLTANTEAFFGQGTRLTVV.